This T cell receptor beta chain was recorded in a study of blood T cell repertoires in COVID-19. Study background: The United States, Italy and Spain supplied acute and convalescent COVID-19 samples.

This CDR3 region has 14 residues. The V end lost 5 bases, the J end lost 7 bases, and 17 bases lay between the germline ends. In germline, CDR1 is MDHEN, CDR2 SYDVKM. Authors' analysis steps: Amplifying reference gene primers gave estimates of nucleated cell counts. Sequencing used immunoSEQ multiplex PCR; TCRdb keeps in-frame clones, though not all of them. Clone size and the V and J calls come from that table; the DNA yielded D and trimming. The sample carries approximately 76,000 clones, roughly 89% recorded once. Input material: peripheral blood. The chain carries TRBV28 and TRBJ1-2; D possibly corresponds to TRBD1 (6 bases). This TCR came from a young man with acute or convalescent COVID-19. The CDR3 is CASSLYRAGGGYTF. In DNA, the CDR3 is TGTGCCAGCAGTCTGTACAGGGCGGGTGGTGGCTACACCTTC.